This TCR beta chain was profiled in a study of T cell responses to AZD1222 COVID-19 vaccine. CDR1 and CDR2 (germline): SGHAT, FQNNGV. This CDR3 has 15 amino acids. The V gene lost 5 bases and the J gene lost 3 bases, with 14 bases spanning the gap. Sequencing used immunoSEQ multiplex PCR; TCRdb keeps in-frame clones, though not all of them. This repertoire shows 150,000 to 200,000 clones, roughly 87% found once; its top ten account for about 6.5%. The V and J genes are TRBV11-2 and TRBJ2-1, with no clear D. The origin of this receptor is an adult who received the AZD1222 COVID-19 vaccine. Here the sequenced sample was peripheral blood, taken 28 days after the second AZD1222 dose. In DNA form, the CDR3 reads TGTGCCAGCAGCGGTAGGATTTCTGTCTACAATGAGCAGTTCTTC. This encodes CASSGRISVYNEQFF.